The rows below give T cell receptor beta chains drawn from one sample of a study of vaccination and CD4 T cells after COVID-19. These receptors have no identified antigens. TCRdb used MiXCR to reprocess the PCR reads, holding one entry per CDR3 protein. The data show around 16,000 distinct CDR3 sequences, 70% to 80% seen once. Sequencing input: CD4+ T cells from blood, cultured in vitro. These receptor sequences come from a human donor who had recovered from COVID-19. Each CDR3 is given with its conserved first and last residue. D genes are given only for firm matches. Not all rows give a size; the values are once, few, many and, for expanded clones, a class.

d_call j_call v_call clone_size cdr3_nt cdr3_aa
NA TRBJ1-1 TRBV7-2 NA TGTGCCAGCAGCTTAGGCGAATCGGGGAGAAACACTGAAGCTTTCTTT CASSLGESGRNTEAFF
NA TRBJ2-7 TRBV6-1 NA TGTGCCAGCGGAGGACAGTCCTACGAGCAGTACTTC CASGGQSYEQYF
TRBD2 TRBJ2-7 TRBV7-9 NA TGTGCCAGCAGCTTGCGGGGACTAGCGGGAACTTACGAGCAGTACTTC CASSLRGLAGTYEQYF
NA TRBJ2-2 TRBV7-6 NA TGTGCCAGCGGTAAAGGGGCAGCCCTCACCGGGGAGCTGTTTTTT CASGKGAALTGELFF
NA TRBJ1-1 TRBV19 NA TGTGCCAGTAGTATAGATCGTGTGGGAGGCGCTTTCTTT CASSIDRVGGAFF
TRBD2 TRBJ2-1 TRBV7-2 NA TGTGCCAGCAGCGTGGGACTAGCGGAGCCTCAGTTCTTC CASSVGLAEPQFF
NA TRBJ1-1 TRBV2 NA TGTGCCAGCAGCCGCGCGAGAACAGGGATGAACACTGAAGCTTTCTTT CASSRARTGMNTEAFF
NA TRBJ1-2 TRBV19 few TGTGCCAGTAGTCCGGGCAGGGTAAATGGCTACACCTTC CASSPGRVNGYTF
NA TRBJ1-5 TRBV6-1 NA TGTGCCAGCACTAACCCACCGGTCTACAATCAGCCCCAGCATTTT CASTNPPVYNQPQHF
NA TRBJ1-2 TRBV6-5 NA TGTGCCAGCAGTTACGATGGCACGTTCAGCTATGGCTACACCTTC CASSYDGTFSYGYTF
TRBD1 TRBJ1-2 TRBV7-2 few TGTGCCAGCAGCCCCCAGACAGGGCCTACGGGCTACACCTTC CASSPQTGPTGYTF
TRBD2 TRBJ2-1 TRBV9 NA TGTGCCAGCAGCGTAGCTACGGCACTAGCGGTAAATGAGCAGTTCTTC CASSVATALAVNEQFF
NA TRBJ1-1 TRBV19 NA TGTGCCAGTAGTATGGAAGGGGGGAACACTGAAGCTTTCTTT CASSMEGGNTEAFF
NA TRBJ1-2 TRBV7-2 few TGTGCCAGCAGCTGGACAGATGACTACACCTTC CASSWTDDYTF
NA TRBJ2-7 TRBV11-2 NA TGTGCCAGCAGCTTACCCCGGAAGCTACAGTCCTACGAGCAGTACTTC CASSLPRKLQSYEQYF